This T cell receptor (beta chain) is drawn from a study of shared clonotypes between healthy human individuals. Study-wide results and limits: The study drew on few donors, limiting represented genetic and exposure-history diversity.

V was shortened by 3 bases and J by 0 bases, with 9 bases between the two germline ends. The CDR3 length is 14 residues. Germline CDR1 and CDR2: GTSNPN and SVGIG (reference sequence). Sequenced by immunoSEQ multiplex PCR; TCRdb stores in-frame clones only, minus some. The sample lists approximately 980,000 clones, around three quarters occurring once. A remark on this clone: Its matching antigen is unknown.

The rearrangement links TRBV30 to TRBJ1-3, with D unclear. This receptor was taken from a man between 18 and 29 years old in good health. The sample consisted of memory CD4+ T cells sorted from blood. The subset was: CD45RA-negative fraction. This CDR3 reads CAWSATGSGNTIYF. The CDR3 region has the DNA TGTGCCTGGAGCGCGACTGGCTCTGGAAACACCATATATTTT.